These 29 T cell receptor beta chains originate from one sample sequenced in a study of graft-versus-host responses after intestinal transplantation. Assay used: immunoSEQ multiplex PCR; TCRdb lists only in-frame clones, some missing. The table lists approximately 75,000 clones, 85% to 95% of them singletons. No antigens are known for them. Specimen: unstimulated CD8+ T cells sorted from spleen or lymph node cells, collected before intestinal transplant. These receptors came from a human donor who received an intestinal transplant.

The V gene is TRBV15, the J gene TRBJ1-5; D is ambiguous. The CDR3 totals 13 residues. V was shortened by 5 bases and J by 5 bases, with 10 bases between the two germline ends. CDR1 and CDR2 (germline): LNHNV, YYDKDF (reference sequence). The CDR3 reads CATSESRDQPQHF. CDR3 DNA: TGTGCCACCAGCGAATCTAGAGATCAGCCCCAGCATTTT.

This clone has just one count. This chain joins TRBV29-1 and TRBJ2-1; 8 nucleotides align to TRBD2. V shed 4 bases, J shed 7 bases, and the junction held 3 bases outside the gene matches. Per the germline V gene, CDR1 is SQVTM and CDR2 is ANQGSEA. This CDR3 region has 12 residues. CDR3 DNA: TGCAGCGTTGTTAGCGGGATAAATGAGCAGTTCTTC. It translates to CSVVSGINEQFF.

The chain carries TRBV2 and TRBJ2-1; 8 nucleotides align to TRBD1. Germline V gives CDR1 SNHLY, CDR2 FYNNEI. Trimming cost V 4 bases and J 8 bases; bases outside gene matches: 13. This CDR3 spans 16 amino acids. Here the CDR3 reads CASSGTRGRAAHEQFF. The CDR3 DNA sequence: TGTGCCAGCAGTGGCACCAGGGGGCGAGCGGCCCATGAGCAGTTCTTC.

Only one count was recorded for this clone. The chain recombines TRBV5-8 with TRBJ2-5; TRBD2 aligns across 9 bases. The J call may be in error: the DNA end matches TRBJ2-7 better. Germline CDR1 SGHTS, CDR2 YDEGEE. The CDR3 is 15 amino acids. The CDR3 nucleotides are TGTGCCAGCAGCGGTAGCGGGAGTCCGTCCTACGAGCAGTACTTC. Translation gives CASSGSGSPSYEQYF.

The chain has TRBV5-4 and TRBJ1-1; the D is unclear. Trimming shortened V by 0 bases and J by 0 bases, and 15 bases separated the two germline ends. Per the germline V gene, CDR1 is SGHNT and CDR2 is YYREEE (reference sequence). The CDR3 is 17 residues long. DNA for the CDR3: TGTGCCAGCAGCTTGGGGGTTATTCAGTCCATGAACACTGAAGCTTTCTTT. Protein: CASSLGVIQSMNTEAFF.

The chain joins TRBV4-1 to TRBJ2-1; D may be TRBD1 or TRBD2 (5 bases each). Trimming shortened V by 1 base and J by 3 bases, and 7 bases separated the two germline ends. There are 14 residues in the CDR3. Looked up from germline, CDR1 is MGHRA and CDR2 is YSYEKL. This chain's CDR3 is CASSQGDGYNEQFF. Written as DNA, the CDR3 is TGCGCCAGCAGCCAAGGGGACGGCTACAATGAGCAGTTCTTC.

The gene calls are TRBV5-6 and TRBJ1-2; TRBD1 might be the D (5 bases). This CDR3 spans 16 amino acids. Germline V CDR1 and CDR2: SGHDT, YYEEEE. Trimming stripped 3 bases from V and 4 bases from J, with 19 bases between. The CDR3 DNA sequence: TGTGCCAGCAGCTGGGGGACCTCCAACTACATCTATGGCTACACCTTC. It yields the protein CASSWGTSNYIYGYTF.

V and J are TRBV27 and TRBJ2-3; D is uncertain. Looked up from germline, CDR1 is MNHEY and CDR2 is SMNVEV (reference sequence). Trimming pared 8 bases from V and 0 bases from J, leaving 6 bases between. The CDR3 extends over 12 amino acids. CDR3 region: CASQDSTDTQYF. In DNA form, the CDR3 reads TGTGCCAGCCAGGACAGCACAGATACGCAGTATTTT.

The CDR3 DNA sequence: TGTGCCAGCAGTTATGGGACAGAGCAGTTCTTC. Protein: CASSYGTEQFF. V gene TRBV6-5 combines with J gene TRBJ2-1; D might be TRBD1 (6 bases). The CDR3 is made up of 11 amino acids. Germline assignment: CDR1 MNHEY and CDR2 SVGAGI. Between the trimmed V and J ends, which lost 3 bases and 10 bases, there was a span of 7 bases.

The CDR3 DNA reads as TGTGCCAGCAGCTTCGGTTCTCGCTACGAGCAGTACTTC. As protein: CASSFGSRYEQYF. This chain links TRBV5-6 with TRBJ2-7; D gene ambiguous. Per germline, CDR1 SGHDT and CDR2 YYEEEE. The CDR3 extends over 13 amino acids. V was cut by 2 bases and J by 3 bases, with 9 bases left in between.

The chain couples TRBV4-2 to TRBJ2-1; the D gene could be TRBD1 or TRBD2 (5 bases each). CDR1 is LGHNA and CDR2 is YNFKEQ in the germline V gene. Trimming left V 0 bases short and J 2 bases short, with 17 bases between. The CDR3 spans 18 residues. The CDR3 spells CASSQEPGTPSAYNEQFF. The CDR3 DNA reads TGTGCCAGCAGCCAAGAACCCGGGACCCCCAGCGCCTACAATGAGCAGTTCTTC.

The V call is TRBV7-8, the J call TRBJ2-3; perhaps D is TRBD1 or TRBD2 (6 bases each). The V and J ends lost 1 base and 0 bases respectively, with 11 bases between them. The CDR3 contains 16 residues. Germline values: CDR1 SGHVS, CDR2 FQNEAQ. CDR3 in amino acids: CASSLVGAGSTDTQYF. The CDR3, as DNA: TGTGCCAGCAGCTTAGTGGGGGCGGGGAGCACAGATACGCAGTATTTT.

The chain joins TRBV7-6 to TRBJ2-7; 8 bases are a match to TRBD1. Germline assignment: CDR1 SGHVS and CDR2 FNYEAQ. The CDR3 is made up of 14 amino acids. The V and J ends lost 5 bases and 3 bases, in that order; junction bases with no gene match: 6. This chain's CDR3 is CASSPGQGLYEQYF. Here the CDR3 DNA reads TGTGCCAGCAGCCCCGGACAGGGCCTCTACGAGCAGTACTTC.

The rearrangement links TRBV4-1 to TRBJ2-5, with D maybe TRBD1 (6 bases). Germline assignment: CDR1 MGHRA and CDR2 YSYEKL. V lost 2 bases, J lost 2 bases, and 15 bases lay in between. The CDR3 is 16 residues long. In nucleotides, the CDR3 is TGCGCCAGCAGCCAACCCACACAGGGCTCGCAAGAGACCCAGTACTTC. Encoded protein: CASSQPTQGSQETQYF.

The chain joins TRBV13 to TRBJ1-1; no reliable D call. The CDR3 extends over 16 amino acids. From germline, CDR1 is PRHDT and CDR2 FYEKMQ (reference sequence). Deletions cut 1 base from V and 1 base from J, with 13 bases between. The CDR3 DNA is TGTGCCAGCAGCTTAGATCTCAGCTCTTCGAACACTGAAGCTTTCTTT. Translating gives CASSLDLSSSNTEAFF. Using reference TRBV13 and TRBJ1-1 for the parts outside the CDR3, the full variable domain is AAGVIQSPRHLIKEKRETATLKCYPIPRHDTVYWYQQGPGQDPQFLISFYEKMQSDKGSIPDRFSAQQFSDYHSELNMSSLELGDSALYFCASSLDLSSSNTEAFFGQGTRLTVV.

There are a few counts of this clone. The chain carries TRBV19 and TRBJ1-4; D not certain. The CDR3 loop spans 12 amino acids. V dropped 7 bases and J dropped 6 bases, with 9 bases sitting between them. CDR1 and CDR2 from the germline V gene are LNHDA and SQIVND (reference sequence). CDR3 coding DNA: TGTGCCAGTACCCGGCCGGATGAAAAACTGTTTTTT. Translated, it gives CASTRPDEKLFF.

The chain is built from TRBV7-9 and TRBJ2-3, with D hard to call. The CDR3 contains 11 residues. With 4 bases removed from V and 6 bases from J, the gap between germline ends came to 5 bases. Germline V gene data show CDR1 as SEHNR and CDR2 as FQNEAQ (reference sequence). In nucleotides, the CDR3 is TGTGCCAGCAGCTACGGGGATACGCAGTATTTT. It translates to CASSYGDTQYF.

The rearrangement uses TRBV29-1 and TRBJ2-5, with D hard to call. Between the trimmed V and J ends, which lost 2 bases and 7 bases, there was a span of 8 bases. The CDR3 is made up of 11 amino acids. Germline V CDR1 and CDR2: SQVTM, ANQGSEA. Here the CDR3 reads CSVECWGTQYF. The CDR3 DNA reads TGCAGCGTTGAATGTTGGGGGACCCAGTACTTC.

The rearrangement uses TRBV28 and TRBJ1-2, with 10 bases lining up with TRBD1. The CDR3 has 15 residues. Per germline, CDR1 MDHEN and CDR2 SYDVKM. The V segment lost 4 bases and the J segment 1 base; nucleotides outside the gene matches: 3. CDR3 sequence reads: CASSSWDRGNYGYTF. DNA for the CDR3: TGTGCCAGCAGTTCCTGGGACAGGGGTAACTATGGCTACACCTTC.

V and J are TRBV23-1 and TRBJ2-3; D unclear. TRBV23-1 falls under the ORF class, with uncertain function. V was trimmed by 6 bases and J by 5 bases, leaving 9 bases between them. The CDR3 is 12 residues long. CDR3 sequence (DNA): TGCGCCAGCAGCCCTTCAGGAGATACGCAGTATTTT. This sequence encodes CASSPSGDTQYF.

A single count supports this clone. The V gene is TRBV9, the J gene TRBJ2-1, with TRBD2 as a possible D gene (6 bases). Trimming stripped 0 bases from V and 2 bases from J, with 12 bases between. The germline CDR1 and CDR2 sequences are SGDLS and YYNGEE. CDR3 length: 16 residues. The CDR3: CASSVALGGAYNEQFF. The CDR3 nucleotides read TGTGCCAGCAGCGTAGCTCTCGGCGGGGCCTACAATGAGCAGTTCTTC.

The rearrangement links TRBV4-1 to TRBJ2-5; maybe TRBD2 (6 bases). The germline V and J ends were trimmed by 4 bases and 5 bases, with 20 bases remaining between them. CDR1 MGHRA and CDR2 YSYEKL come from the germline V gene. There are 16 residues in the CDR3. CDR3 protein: CASSPGVAVGEETQYF. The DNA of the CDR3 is TGCGCCAGCAGCCCCGGGGTAGCGGTAGGGGAGGAGACCCAGTACTTC.

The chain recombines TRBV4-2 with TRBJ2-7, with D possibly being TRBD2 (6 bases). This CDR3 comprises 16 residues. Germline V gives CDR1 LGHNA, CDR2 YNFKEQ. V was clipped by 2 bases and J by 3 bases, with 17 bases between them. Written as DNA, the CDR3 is TGTGCCAGCAGCCAACGTTTAGTCTTGGGGGGCTACGAGCAGTACTTC. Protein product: CASSQRLVLGGYEQYF.

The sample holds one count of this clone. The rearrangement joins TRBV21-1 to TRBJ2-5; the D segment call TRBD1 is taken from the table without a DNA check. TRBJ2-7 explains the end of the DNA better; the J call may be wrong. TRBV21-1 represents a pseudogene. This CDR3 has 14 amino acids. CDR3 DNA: TGTGCCAGCAGCAAACGGGGGACAGCATACGAGCAGTACTTC. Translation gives CASSKRGTAYEQYF.

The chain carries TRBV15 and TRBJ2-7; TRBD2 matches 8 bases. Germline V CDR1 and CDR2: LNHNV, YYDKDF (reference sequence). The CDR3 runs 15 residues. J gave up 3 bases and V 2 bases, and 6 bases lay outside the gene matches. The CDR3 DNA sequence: TGTGCCACCAGCAGATCCCGGGGGGGAAACTACGAGCAGTACTTC. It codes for CATSRSRGGNYEQYF.

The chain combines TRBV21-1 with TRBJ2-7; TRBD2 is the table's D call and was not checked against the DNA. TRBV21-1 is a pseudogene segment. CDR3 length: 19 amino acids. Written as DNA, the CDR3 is TGTGCCAGCAGCAAAGGATTCTTTAGCGGGAGGGGCCCCTCCTACGAGCAGTACTTC. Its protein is CASSKGFFSGRGPSYEQYF.

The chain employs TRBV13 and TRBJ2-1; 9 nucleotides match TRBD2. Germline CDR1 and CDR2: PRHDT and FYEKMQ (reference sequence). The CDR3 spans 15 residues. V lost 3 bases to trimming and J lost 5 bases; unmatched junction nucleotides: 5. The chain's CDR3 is CASSFAGGLNNEQFF. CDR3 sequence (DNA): TGTGCCAGCAGCTTCGCGGGAGGGCTGAACAATGAGCAGTTCTTC.

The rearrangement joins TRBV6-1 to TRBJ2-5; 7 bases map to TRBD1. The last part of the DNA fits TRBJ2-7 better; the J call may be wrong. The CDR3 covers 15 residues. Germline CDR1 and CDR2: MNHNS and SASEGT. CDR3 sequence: CASSSAGGKAYEQYF. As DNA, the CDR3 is TGTGCCAGCAGTTCCGCAGGGGGTAAAGCCTACGAGCAGTACTTC.

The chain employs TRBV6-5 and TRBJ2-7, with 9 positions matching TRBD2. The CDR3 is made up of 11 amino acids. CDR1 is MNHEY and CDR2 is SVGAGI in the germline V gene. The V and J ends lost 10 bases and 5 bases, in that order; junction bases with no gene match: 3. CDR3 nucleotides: TGTGCCACTGGCGGGGGGGACGAGCAGTACTTC. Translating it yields CATGGGDEQYF.